This TCR beta chain was found in a study of blood T cells in healthy people across ages. Study outcomes and limitations: Relative to aged donors, long-lived donors carried more naive CD4+ cells and displayed higher diversity. With age, beta diversity per million T cells declined roughly linearly, significantly by 40.

Notes on this clonotype: Its specificity is not known.

Together with a sample-barcoded 5' primer, a J-beta primer mix was included in a second PCR lasting 7 to 11 cycles. All samples gave at least 2.5 million CDR3-containing paired-end reads. TCRdb independently ran MiXCR on the 5' RACE reads; one entry per CDR3 protein. The table lists 750,000 to 950,000 distinct CDR3 sequences, about 53% of them singletons, with approximately 40% in the top ten. This receptor was identified in a man aged 80 or over in good health. The specimen was blood.

The CDR3 nucleotides are TGTGCCAGCTCACCACCCGGACTCTCCACAGATACGCAGTATTTT. Encoded protein: CASSPPGLSTDTQYF. V usage is TRBV18 and J usage is TRBJ2-3; D may be TRBD2 (5 bases). Trimming took off 0 bases at V and 2 bases at J, with 9 bases between the two ends. The germline gives CDR1 KGHSH, CDR2 LQKENI. The CDR3 extends over 15 amino acids.